A single sample is the source of the 10 T cell receptor beta chains below, sequenced in a study of identical twins. Using its own MiXCR run on the 5' RACE reads, TCRdb lists one record per CDR3 protein. The sample has 200,000 to 250,000 distinct CDR3 sequences, 6.5% seen once; the top ten hold about 14%. These data were also filed under a second study, of T cells expressing NK-cell markers.

Sequencing was done on a sample of CD8+ T cells sorted from blood. These receptor sequences come from a young woman in good health.

This clonotype was detected ten times or more. The chain recombines TRBV10-2 with TRBJ2-1; D might be TRBD2 (6 bases). The V end was cut by 7 bases, the J end by 10 bases, with 14 bases between. This CDR3 is 12 amino acids long. CDR1 is WSHSY, CDR2 SAAADI, per germline. This CDR3 is CASTELGLEQFF. In DNA, the CDR3 is TGCGCCAGCACCGAGCTAGGACTAGAGCAGTTCTTC.

J is TRBJ1-2 and V is TRBV6-6, with D hard to call. The CDR3 consists of 13 residues. V gave up 4 bases and J gave up 8 bases, with 14 bases separating them. Germline loops: CDR1 MNHNY, CDR2 SVGAGI (reference sequence). This CDR3 is CASSSTLGRGYTF. As DNA, the CDR3 is TGTGCCAGCAGTTCCACCCTAGGGAGGGGCTACACCTTC.

The chain joins TRBV4-2 to TRBJ2-5; D ambiguous. The CDR3 loop spans 14 amino acids. V lost 0 bases and J lost 4, with 9 bases in between. Germline CDR1 is LGHNA and CDR2 is YNFKEQ. The CDR3, as DNA: TGTGCCAGCAGCCAAGAAGGCCTGGCAGAGACCCAGTACTTC. Its translation: CASSQEGLAETQYF.

This clonotype has a handful of counts. The chain joins TRBV27 to TRBJ2-7; TRBD2 agrees at 12 bases. The CDR3 sequence is 14 residues long. Germline loops: CDR1 MNHEY, CDR2 SMNVEV (reference sequence). Trimming at V came to 5 bases and at J to 6 bases, leaving 5 bases not matched to a gene. CDR3 region: CASSRLAGVSEQYF. The CDR3 DNA reads TGTGCCAGCAGTCGACTAGCGGGAGTCTCCGAGCAGTACTTC.

This clonotype has ten or more counts. The V and J genes are TRBV10-3 and TRBJ2-5; 9 bases map to TRBD2. Trimming cost V 10 bases and J 4 bases; bases outside gene matches: 13. The CDR3 has 15 residues. CDR1 is ENHRY, CDR2 SYGVKD, per germline. CDR3 in DNA: TGTGCCAGTAGCGGCGGGAGGGCCCTGCGAGAGACCCAGTACTTC. Translation gives CASSGGRALRETQYF.

This sequence joins TRBV7-3 and TRBJ2-1; D might be TRBD2 (5 bases). The CDR3 loop spans 14 amino acids. Germline assignment: CDR1 SGHTA and CDR2 FQGTGA. V was pared by 5 bases and J by 8 bases, with 16 bases between. The CDR3 spells CASSPSGMPDEQFF. The CDR3 region has the DNA TGTGCCAGCAGCCCGTCCGGGATGCCGGATGAGCAGTTCTTC.

The gene calls are TRBV18 and TRBJ2-1, with D possibly matching TRBD2 (7 bases). The CDR3 consists of 13 residues. With 6 bases removed from V and 7 bases from J, the gap between germline ends came to 13 bases. Germline CDR1 KGHSH, CDR2 LQKENI. The CDR3 sequence is CASSHKGGNEQFF. CDR3 nucleotide sequence: TGTGCCAGCTCCCATAAGGGGGGGAATGAGCAGTTCTTC.

This clonotype was seen once. One junction end does not reproduce the germline sequence, and a read error may be involved. The chain has TRBV4-3 and TRBJ2-7, with D perhaps assigned TRBD1 or TRBD2 (5 bases each). The germline CDR1 and CDR2 sequences are LGHNA and YSLEER. CDR3 length: 16 residues. The CDR3 here is CASSQDWPTAEGEQYF. CDR3 bases: TGCGCCAGCAGCCAAGATTGGCCGACAGCCGAGGGCGAGCAATACTTC.

The CDR3 region is CASSKFRSGANVLTF. The CDR3 DNA reads TGTGCCAGCAGTAAGTTCCGCTCTGGGGCCAACGTCCTGACTTTC. This chain links TRBV6-1 with TRBJ2-6; D is unclear. Trimming cost V 5 bases and J 0 bases, with 8 bases left between them. From germline, CDR1 is MNHNS and CDR2 SASEGT. The length of the CDR3 is 15 residues.

The chain has TRBV11-3 and TRBJ2-7; unclear D gene. The CDR3 is 16 residues long. Germline assignment: CDR1 SGHNT and CDR2 YENEEA. V was pared by 5 bases and J by 3 bases, with 20 bases between. The CDR3 DNA sequence: TGTGCCAGCAGCCTCTGGGAAGGATCAATACTCTACGAGCAGTACTTC. Translated, it gives CASSLWEGSILYEQYF.